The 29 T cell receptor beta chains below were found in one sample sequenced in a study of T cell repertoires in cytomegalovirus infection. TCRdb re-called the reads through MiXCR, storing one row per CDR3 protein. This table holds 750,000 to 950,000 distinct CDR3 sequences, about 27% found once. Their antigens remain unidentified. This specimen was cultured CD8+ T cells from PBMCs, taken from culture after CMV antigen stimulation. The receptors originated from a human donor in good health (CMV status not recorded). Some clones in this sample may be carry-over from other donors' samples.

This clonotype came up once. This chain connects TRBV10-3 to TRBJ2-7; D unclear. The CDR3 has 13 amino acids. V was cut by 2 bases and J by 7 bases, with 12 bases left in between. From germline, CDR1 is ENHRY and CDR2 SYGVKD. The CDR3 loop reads CAISEVPKGEQYF. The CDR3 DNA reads TGTGCCATCAGTGAGGTCCCCAAAGGGGAGCAGTACTTC.

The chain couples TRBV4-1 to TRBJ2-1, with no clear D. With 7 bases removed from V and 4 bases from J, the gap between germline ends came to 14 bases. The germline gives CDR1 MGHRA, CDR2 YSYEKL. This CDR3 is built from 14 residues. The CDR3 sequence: CASTVNLPYNEQFF. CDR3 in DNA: TGCGCCAGCACCGTCAACCTACCTTACAATGAGCAGTTCTTC.

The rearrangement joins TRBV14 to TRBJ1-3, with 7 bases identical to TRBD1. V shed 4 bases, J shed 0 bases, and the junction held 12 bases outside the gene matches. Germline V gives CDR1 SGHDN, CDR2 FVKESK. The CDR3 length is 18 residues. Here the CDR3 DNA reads TGTGCCAGCAGCCGGACAGGTTGGATTAGTCCCTCTGGAAACACCATATATTTT. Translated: CASSRTGWISPSGNTIYF.

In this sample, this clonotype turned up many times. The CDR3: CASRPGAGNQPQHF. The CDR3 nucleotides read TGTGCCAGCAGACCAGGGGCGGGCAATCAGCCCCAGCATTTT. This rearrangement joins TRBV7-8 to TRBJ1-5, with D perhaps TRBD1 (6 bases). The germline V and J ends were trimmed by 6 bases and 2 bases, with 11 bases remaining between them. The CDR3 has 14 residues. The germline V gene has CDR1 SGHVS and CDR2 FQNEAQ.

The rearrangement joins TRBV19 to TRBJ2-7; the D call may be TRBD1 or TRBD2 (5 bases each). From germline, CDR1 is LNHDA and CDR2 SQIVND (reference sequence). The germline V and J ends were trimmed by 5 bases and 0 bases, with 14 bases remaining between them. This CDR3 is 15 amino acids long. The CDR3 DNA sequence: TGTGCCAGTAGTCCCTGGGGGATTAGCTCCTACGAGCAGTACTTC. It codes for CASSPWGISSYEQYF.

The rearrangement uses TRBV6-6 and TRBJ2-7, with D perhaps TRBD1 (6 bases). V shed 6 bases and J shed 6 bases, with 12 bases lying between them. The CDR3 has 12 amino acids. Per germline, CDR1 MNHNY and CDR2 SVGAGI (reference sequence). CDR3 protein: CASSQTGSEQYV. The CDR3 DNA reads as TGTGCCAGCAGCCAAACAGGGTCCGAGCAGTACGTC.

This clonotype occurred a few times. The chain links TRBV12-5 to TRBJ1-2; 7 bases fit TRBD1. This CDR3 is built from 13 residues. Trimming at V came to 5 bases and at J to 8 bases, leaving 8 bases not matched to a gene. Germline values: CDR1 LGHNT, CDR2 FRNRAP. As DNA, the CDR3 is TGTGCTAGTGGTCACGGGACAGCCACGGGCTACACCTTC. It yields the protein CASGHGTATGYTF.

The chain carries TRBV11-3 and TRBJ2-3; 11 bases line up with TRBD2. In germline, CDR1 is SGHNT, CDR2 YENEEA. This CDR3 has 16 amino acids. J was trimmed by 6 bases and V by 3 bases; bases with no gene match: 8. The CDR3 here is CASSLGLAVGGDTQYF. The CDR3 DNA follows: TGTGCCAGCAGCTTGGGACTAGCGGTTGGTGGGGATACGCAGTATTTT.

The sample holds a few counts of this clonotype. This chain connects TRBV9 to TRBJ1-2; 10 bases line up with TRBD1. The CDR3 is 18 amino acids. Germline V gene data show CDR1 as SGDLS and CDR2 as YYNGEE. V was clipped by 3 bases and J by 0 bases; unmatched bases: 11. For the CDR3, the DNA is TGTGCCAGCAGCGGACCGGGACAGGGGAACCAAGCTAACTATGGCTACACCTTC. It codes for CASSGPGQGNQANYGYTF.

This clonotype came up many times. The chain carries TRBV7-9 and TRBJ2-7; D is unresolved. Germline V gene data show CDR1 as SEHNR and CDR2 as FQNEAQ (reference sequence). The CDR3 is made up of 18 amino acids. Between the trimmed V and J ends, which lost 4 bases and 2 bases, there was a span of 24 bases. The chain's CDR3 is CASSWGIKGQEKPYEQYV. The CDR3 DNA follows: TGTGCCAGCAGCTGGGGAATAAAAGGGCAAGAGAAGCCCTACGAGCAGTACGTC.

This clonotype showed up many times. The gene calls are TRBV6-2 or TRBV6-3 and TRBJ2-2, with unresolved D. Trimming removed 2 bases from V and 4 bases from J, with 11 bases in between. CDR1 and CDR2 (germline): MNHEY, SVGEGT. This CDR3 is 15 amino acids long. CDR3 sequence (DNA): TGTGCCAGCAGTTACAGGGTCCCGAGCACCGGGGAGCTGTTTTTT. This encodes CASSYRVPSTGELFF.

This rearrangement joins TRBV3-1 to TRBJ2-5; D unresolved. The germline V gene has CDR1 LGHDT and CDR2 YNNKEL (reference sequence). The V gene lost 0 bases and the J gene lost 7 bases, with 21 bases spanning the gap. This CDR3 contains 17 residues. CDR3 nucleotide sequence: TGTGCCAGCAGCCAAGAGGGCGGCTTCCTCCAAGGCGCGACCCAGTACTTC. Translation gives CASSQEGGFLQGATQYF.

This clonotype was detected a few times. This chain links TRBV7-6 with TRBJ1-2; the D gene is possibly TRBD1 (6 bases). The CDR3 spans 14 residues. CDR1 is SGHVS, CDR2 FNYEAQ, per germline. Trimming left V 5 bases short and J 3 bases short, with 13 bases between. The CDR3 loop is CASSLYAGDYGYTF. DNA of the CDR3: TGTGCCAGCAGCCTTTATGCAGGGGACTATGGCTACACCTTC.

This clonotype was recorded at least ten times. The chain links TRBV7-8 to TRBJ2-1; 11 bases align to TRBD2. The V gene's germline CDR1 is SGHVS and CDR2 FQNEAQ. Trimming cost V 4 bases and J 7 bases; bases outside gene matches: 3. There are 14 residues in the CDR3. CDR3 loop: CASSSRLAGNEQFF. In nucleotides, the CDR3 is TGTGCCAGCAGCTCCCGACTAGCGGGGAATGAGCAGTTCTTC.

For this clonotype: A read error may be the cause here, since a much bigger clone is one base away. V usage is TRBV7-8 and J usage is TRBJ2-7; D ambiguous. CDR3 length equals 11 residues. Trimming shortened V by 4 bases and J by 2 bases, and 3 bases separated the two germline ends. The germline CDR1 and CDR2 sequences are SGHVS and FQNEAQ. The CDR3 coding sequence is TGTGCCAGCAGCTCCCCCTACGAGCAGTACGTC. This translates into CASSSPYEQYV.

Here the CDR3 DNA reads TGTGCCAGCAGTGGGCAGAAGAACTATGGCTACACCTTC. The encoded protein is CASSGQKNYGYTF. V usage is TRBV6-2 or TRBV6-3 and J usage is TRBJ1-2; no clear D gene. The V gene lost 5 bases and the J gene lost 2 bases, with 9 bases spanning the gap. The CDR3 is made up of 13 amino acids. CDR1 and CDR2 (germline): MNHEY, SVGEGT.

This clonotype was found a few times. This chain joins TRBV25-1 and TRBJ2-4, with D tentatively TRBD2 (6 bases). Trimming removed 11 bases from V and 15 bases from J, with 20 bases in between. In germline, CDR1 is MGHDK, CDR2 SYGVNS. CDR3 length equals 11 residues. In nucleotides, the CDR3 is TGTGCCGCAGCGTATGGGACTTTTTGGTACTTC. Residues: CAAAYGTFWYF. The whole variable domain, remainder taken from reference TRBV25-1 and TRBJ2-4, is EADIYQTPRYLVIGTGKKITLECSQTMGHDKMYWYQQDPGMELHLIHYSYGVNSTEKGDLSSESTVSRIRTEHFPLTLESARPSHTSQYLCAAAYGTFWYFGAGTRLSVL.

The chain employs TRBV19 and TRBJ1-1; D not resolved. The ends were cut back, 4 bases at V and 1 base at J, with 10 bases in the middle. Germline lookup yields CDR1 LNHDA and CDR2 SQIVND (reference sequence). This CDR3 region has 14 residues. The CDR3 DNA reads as TGTGCCAGTAGTACGACTACAGCGAACACTGAAGCTTTCTTT. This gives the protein CASSTTTANTEAFF.

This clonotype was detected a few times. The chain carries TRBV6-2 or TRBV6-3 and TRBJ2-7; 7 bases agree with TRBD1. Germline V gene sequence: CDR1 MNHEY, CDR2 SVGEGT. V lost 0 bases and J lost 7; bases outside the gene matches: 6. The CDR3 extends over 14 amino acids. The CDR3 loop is CASSYSDRNVEQYV. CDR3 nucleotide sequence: TGTGCCAGCAGTTACTCGGACAGGAATGTTGAGCAGTACGTC.

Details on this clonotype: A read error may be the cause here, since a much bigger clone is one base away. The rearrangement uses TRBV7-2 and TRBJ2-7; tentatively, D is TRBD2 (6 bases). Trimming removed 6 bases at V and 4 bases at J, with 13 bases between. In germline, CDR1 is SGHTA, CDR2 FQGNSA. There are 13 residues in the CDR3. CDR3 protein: CASRLNAGYEQYV. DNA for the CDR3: TGTGCCAGCAGATTAAATGCGGGGTACGAGCAGTACGTC.

CDR3 nucleotides: TGTGCCAGCAGCCCTCCAAGATGGGGGGCCAGGATTGGCTACACCTTC. This encodes CASSPPRWGARIGYTF. The gene calls are TRBV7-8 and TRBJ1-2, with D possibly being TRBD1 (6 bases). The germline gives CDR1 SGHVS, CDR2 FQNEAQ. The CDR3 is 16 residues long. The V gene lost 5 bases and the J gene lost 7 bases, with 23 bases spanning the gap.

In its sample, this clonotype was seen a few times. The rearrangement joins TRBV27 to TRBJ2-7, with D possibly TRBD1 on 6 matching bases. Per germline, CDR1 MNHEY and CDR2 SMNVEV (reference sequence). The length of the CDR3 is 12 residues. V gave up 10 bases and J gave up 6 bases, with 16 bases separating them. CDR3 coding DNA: TGTGCCACGATATCTACAGGGTTCGAGCAGTACTTC. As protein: CATISTGFEQYF.

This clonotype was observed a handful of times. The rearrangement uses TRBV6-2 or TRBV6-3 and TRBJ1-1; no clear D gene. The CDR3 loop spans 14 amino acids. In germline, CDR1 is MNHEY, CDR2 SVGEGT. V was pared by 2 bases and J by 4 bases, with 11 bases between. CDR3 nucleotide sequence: TGTGCCAGCAGTTACCTAGAGTGGGCCACTGAAGCTTTCTTT. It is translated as CASSYLEWATEAFF.

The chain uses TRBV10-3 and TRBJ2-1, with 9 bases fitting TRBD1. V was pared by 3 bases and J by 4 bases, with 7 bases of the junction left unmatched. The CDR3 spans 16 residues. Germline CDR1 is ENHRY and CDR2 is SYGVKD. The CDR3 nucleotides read TGTGCCATCAGTGAAAGTTCGGGACAGGGTTACAATGAGCAGTTCTTC. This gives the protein CAISESSGQGYNEQFF.

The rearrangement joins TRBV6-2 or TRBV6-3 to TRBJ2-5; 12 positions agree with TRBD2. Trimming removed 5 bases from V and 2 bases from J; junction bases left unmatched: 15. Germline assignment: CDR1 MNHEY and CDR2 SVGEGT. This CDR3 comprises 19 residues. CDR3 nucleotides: TGTGCCAGCAGTCTCAAGAGGTTACTAGCGGGGGGTAGTCAAGAGACCCAGTACTTC. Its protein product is CASSLKRLLAGGSQETQYF.

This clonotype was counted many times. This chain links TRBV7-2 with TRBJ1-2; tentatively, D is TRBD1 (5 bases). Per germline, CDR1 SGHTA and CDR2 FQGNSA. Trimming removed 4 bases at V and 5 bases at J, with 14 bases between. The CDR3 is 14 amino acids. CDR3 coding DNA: TGTGCCAGCAGCTCTGGAATCGGGACTTATGGCTACACCTTC. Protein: CASSSGIGTYGYTF. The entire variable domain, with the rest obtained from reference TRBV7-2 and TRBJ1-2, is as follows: GAGVSQSPSNKVTEKGKDVELRCDPISGHTALYWYRQSLGQGLEFLIYFQGNSAPDKSGLPSDRFSAERTGGSVSTLTIQRTQQEDSAVYLCASSSGIGTYGYTFGSGTRLTVV.

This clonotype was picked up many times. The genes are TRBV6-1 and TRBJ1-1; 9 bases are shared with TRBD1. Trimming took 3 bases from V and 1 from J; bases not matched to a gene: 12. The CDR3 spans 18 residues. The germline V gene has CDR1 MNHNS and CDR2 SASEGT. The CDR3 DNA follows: TGTGCCAGCAGTGAGCCCATATTTGGGACAGGGCCGAACACTGAAGCTTTCTTT. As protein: CASSEPIFGTGPNTEAFF.

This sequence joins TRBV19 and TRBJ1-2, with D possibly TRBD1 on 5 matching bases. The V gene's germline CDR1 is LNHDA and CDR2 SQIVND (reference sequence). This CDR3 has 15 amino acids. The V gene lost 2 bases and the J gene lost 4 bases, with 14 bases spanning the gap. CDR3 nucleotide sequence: TGTGCCAGTAGTATAACAGGACAAGACCTCTATGGCTACACCTTC. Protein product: CASSITGQDLYGYTF.

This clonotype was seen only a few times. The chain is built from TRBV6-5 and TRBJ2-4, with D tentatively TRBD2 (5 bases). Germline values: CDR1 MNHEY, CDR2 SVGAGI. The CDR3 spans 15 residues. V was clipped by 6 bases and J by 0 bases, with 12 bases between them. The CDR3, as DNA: TGTGCCAGCAGGGCGGGCAGCCTAGCCAAAAACATTCAGTACTTC. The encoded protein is CASRAGSLAKNIQYF.